This T cell receptor (beta chain) came from a study of circulating and synovial CD4+ cells in juvenile arthritis. Study-level results: The pathogenic-like versus bulk T cell difference escaped Vbeta family analysis. Bulk blood CD4 repertoires were more diverse than these.

The repertoire was sequenced with immunoSEQ multiplex PCR; TCRdb's copy has only in-frame clones and lacks some. The top ten clones hold roughly 0.15% of a sample with 32,000 or so clones, about 95% of them seen once. About this clone itself: As yet, its antigen is unknown.

V was trimmed by 0 bases and J by 1 base, leaving 9 bases between them. This CDR3 contains 15 residues. Germline V lookup: CDR1 SGHRS, CDR2 YFSETQ. Sequences were obtained from CD4+ T cells from blood. The sequence came from a human donor with juvenile idiopathic arthritis. This chain connects TRBV5-1 to TRBJ2-3; maybe TRBD2 (6 bases). CDR3 nucleotides: TGCGCCAGCAGCTTGGCCGGCGGGGGCACAGATACGCAGTATTTT. Its protein is CASSLAGGGTDTQYF. The full variable domain, rest sourced from reference TRBV5-1 and TRBJ2-3, is KAGVTQTPRYLIKTRGQQVTLSCSPISGHRSVSWYQQTPGQGLQFLFEYFSETQRNKGNFPGRFSGRQFSNSRSEMNVSTLELGDSALYLCASSLAGGGTDTQYFGPGTRLTVL.